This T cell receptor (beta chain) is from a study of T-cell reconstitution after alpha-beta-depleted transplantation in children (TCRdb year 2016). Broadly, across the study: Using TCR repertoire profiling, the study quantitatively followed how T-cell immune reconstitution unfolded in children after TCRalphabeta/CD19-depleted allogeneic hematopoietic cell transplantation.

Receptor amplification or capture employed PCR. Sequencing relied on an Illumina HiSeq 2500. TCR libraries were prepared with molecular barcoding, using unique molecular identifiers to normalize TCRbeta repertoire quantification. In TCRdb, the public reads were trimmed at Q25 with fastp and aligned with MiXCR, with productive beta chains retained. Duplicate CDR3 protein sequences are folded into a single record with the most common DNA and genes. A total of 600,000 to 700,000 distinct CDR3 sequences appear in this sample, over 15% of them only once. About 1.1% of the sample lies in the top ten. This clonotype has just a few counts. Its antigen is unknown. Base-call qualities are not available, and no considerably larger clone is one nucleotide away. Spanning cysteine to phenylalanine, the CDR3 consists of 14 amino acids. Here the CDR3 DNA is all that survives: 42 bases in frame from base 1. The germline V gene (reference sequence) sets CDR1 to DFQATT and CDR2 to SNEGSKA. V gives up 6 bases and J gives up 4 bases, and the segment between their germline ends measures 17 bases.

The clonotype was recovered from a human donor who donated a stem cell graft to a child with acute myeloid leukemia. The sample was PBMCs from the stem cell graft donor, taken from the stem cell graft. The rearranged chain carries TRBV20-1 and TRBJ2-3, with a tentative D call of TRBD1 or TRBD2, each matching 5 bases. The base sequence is TGCAGTGCCCTGGGACCTAAAGGGCCAGATACGCAGTATTTT. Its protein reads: CSALGPKGPDTQYF.